This T cell receptor (beta chain) was recorded in a study of shared clonotypes between healthy human individuals. Unsorted PBMC replicate PCRs used around 320 ng DNA, tens of thousands of T cell genomes. Only in-frame clones appear in the TCRdb table, and some are missing; sequencing was by immunoSEQ multiplex PCR. The repertoire consists of some 480,000 clones, with around 79% occurring once and the leading ten covering roughly 12%. In its sample, this clone was seen once. Germline lookup yields CDR1 SGHDT and CDR2 YYEEEE. Trimming removed 0 bases at V and 2 bases at J, with 9 bases between. The CDR3 totals 14 residues. The donor population consisted of healthy HIV-negative adults with no recent acute infections or vaccinations. Without sorting, samples used approximately 99 million PBMCs for genomic DNA.

The TCR comes from a woman between 40 and 50 years old in good health. Some clones in this sample may be carry-over from other donors' samples. The rearrangement links TRBV5-6 to TRBJ2-7; perhaps TRBD1 as D (6 bases). What was sequenced was PBMCs. CDR3 nucleotide sequence: TGTGCCAGCAGCTTGGGAGGGGGTACCTACGAGCAGTACTTC. Translating it yields CASSLGGGTYEQYF. Together with reference TRBV5-6 and TRBJ2-7, the CDR3 gives the full variable domain: DAGVTQSPTHLIKTRGQQVTLRCSPKSGHDTVSWYQQALGQGPQFIFQYYEEEERQRGNFPDRFSGHQFPNYSSELNVNALLLGDSALYLCASSLGGGTYEQYFGPGTRLTVT.